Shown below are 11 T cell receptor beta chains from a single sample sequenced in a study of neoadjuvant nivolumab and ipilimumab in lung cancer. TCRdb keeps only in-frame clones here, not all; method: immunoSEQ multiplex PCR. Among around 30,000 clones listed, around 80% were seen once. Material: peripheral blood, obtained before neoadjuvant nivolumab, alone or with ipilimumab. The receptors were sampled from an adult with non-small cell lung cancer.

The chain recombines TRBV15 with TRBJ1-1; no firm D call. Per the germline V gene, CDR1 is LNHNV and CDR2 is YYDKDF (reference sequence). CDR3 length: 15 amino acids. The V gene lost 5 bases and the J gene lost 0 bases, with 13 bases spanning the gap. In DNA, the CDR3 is TGTGCCACCAGCCGATCCCTGGGGATGAACACTGAAGCTTTCTTT. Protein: CATSRSLGMNTEAFF.

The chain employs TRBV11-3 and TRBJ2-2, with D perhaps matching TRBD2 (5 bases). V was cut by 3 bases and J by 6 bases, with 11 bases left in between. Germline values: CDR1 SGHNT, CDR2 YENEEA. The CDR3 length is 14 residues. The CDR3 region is CASSFRGGPGELFF. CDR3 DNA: TGTGCCAGCAGCTTCCGGGGTGGGCCCGGGGAGCTGTTTTTT.

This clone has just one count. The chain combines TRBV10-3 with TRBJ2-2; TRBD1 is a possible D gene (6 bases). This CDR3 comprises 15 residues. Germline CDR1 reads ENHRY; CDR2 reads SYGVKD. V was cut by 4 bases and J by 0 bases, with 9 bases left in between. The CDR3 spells CAISAGTSNTGELFF. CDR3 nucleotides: TGTGCCATCAGTGCAGGGACATCGAACACCGGGGAGCTGTTTTTT.

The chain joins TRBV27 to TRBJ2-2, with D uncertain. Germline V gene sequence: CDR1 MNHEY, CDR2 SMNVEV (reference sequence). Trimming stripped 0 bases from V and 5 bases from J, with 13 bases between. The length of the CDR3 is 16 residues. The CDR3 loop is CASSLSVVSGTGELFF. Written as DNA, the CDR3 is TGTGCCAGCAGTTTATCGGTGGTTTCGGGTACCGGGGAGCTGTTTTTT.

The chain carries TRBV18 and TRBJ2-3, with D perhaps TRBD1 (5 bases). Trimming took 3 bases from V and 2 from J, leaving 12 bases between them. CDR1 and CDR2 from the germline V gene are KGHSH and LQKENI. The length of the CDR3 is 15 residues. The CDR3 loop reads CASSPRRTLTDTQYF. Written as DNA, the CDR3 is TGTGCCAGCTCACCCCGCCGGACACTCACAGATACGCAGTATTTT.

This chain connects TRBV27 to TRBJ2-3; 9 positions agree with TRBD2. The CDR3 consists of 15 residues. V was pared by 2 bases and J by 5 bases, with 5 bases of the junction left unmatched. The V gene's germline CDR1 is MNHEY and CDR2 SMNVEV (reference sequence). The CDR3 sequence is CASSLNRAGGDTQYF. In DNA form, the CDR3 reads TGTGCCAGCAGTTTAAATCGAGCGGGGGGAGATACGCAGTATTTT.

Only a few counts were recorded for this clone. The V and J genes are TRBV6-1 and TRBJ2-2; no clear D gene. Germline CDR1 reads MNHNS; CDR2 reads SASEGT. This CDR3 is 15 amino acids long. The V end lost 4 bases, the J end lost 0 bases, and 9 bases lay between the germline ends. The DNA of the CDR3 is TGTGCCAGCAGTGCTACCGGGCCGAACACCGGGGAGCTGTTTTTT. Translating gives CASSATGPNTGELFF.

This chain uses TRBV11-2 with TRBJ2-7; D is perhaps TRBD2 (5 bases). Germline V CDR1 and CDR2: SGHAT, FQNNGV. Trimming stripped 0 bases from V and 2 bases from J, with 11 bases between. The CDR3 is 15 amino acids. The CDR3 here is CASSLEIGVAYEQYF. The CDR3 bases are TGTGCCAGCAGCTTAGAGATCGGGGTGGCCTACGAGCAGTACTTC.

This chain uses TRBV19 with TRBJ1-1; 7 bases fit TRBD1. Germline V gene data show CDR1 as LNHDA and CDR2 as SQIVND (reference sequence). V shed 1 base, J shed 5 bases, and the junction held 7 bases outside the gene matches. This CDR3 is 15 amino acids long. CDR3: CASSIVVQGVTEAFF. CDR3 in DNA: TGTGCCAGTAGTATAGTGGTCCAGGGGGTGACTGAAGCTTTCTTT.

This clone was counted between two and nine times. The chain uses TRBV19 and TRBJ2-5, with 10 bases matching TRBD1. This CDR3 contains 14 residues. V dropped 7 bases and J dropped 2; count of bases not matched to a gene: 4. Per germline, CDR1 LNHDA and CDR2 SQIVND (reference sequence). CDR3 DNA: TGTGCCAGTACCGGGACAGGGGTTCAAGAGACCCAGTACTTC. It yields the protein CASTGTGVQETQYF.

Here the CDR3 DNA reads TGTGCCAGCAGCCCGGGAGGCAGGGTGAACACTGAAGCTTTCTTT. Amino acid sequence: CASSPGGRVNTEAFF. The V and J genes are TRBV5-4 and TRBJ1-1; D is perhaps TRBD1 (5 bases). Deletions cut 4 bases from V and 0 bases from J, with 13 bases between. Germline-derived CDR1 and CDR2 are SGHNT and YYREEE (reference sequence). The CDR3 consists of 15 residues.